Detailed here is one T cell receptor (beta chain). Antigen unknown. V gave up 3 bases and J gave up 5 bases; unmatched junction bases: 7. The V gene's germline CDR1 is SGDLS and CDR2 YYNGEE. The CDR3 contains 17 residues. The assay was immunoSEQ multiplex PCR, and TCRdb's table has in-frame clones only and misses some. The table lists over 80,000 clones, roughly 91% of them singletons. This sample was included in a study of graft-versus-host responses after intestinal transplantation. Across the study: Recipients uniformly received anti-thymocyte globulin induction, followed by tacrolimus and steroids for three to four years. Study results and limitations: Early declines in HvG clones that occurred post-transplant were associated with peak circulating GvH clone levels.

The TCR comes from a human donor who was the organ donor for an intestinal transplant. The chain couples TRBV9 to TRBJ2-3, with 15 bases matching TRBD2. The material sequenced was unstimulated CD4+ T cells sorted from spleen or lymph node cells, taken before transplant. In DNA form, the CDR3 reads TGTGCCAGCAGCGGGACTAGCGGGGGGGCCGTTGGAGATACGCAGTATTTT. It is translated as CASSGTSGGAVGDTQYF.